Listed below are T cell receptor beta chains from one sample, sequenced in a study of CD8 T cells in Susac syndrome. TCRdb analysed the immunoSEQ multiplex PCR reads with MiXCR anew, one entry per CDR3 protein. The sample lists approximately 200,000 distinct CDR3 sequences; roughly 94% were seen once. The sample consisted of CD4+ T cells from PBMCs. Receptor source: a human donor with multiple sclerosis. CDR3s include the opening cysteine and the closing phenylalanine or tryptophan. A D gene is named only where the DNA matches it firmly. The size entry is marked missing in some rows and otherwise reads once, few, many or a size class.

>TRBD1|TRBJ1-2|NA|TRBV6-5
CASSSTPGTGDGYTF
TGTGCCAGCAGTTCCACACCCGGGACAGGGGACGGCTACACCTTC
>TRBD2|TRBJ2-5|NA|TRBV4-2
CASSQDPGLPMYF
TGTGCCAGCAGCCAAGATCCGGGACTACCGATGTACTTC
>NA|TRBJ2-7|NA|TRBV7-2
CASSLGLTGLINF
TGTGCCAGCAGCTTAGGGCTCACAGGTCTCATCAACTTC
>TRBD1|TRBJ2-7|NA|TRBV12-3/TRBV12-4
CASRPTGTGLEQYF
TGTGCCAGCAGGCCCACCGGGACAGGGTTAGAGCAGTACTTC
>NA|TRBJ1-6|NA|TRBV30
CAWSVAAPGDSPLHF
TGTGCCTGGAGTGTTGCGGCCCCCGGGGATTCACCCCTCCACTTT
>NA|TRBJ1-2|NA|TRBV5-6
CASSPQGFGYGYTF
TGTGCCAGCAGCCCCCAGGGGTTTGGCTATGGCTACACCTTC
>NA|TRBJ1-5|NA|TRBV15
CATSRGGGVDEPQHF
TGTGCCACCAGCAGAGGTGGAGGAGTGGATGAGCCCCAGCATTTT
>NA|TRBJ2-5|NA|TRBV7-3
CASSSSGGETQYF
TGTGCCAGCAGCTCCTCAGGTGGAGAGACCCAGTACTTC
>TRBD1|TRBJ2-1|NA|TRBV20-1
CSASIRDRGPNEQFF
TGCAGTGCCTCTATCCGGGACAGGGGGCCGAATGAGCAGTTCTTC
>NA|TRBJ1-5|NA|TRBV6-5
CASSRGEDQPQHF
TGTGCCAGCAGTAGAGGAGAAGATCAGCCCCAGCATTTT
>TRBD1|TRBJ2-4|NA|TRBV7-9
CASSPQGDGEYF
TGTGCCAGCAGCCCCCAGGGGGACGGAGAGTACTTC
>NA|TRBJ2-2|once|TRBV5-1
CASSLAVQGITGELFF
TGCGCCAGCAGCTTGGCCGTTCAGGGGATTACCGGGGAGCTGTTTTTT
>NA|TRBJ1-6|NA|TRBV30
CAWSVDSYNSPLHF
TGTGCCTGGAGTGTCGACTCCTATAATTCACCCCTCCACTTT
>NA|TRBJ1-1|NA|TRBV18
CASSREQVNTEAFF
TGTGCCAGCTCACGGGAACAGGTCAACACTGAAGCTTTCTTT
>NA|TRBJ1-6|NA|TRBV25-1
CASSEYARISPLHF
TGTGCCAGCAGTGAATATGCCCGGATATCACCCCTCCACTTT
>TRBD1|TRBJ2-3|NA|TRBV11-2
CASSPRGQSQYF
TGTGCCAGCAGCCCCAGGGGACAGTCTCAGTATTTT
>NA|TRBJ2-1|NA|TRBV24-1
CATSDPSLGEQFF
TGTGCCACCAGTGACCCAAGTCTGGGTGAGCAGTTCTTC
>TRBD1|TRBJ1-2|NA|TRBV29-1
CSVTGTGGNGYTF
TGCAGCGTTACCGGGACAGGGGGAAATGGCTACACCTTC
>TRBD2|TRBJ2-3|NA|TRBV5-1
CASSQRDGITDTQYF
TGCGCCAGCAGCCAGCGGGACGGGATCACAGATACGCAGTATTTT
>NA|TRBJ2-2|NA|TRBV30
CAWSSPRRGGELFF
TGTGCCTGGAGTTCTCCACGTCGAGGAGGGGAGCTGTTTTTT
>TRBD2|TRBJ2-1|NA|TRBV2
CASNWPGLAGGRVTYNEQFF
TGTGCCAGCAATTGGCCGGGACTAGCGGGGGGCAGGGTAACCTACAATGAGCAGTTCTTC
>NA|TRBJ2-1|NA|TRBV7-6
CASSFQSNEQFF
TGTGCCAGCAGCTTCCAGTCCAATGAGCAGTTCTTC
>TRBD1|TRBJ1-5|once|TRBV6-5
CASGRDRVSQPQHF
TGTGCCAGCGGGAGGGACAGGGTGAGCCAGCCCCAGCATTTT
>NA|TRBJ2-3|NA|TRBV7-9
CASSLAGTGTDTQYF
TGTGCCAGCAGCTTAGCAGGAACCGGCACAGATACGCAGTATTTT
>NA|TRBJ1-2|NA|TRBV11-2
CASSLESIDGYTF
TGTGCCAGCAGCTTAGAGAGCATTGATGGCTACACCTTC
>TRBD1|TRBJ2-3|NA|TRBV29-1
CSVAGGGRQPTDTQYF
TGCAGCGTAGCAGGGGGTGGGCGCCAACCCACAGATACGCAGTATTTT